A single sample gave rise to the 9 T cell receptor beta chains below, sequenced in a study of T-cell reconstitution after alpha-beta-depleted transplantation in children. The TCRbeta library was prepared with unique molecular identifiers. MiXCR, run by TCRdb on the PCR reads, gives a single entry per CDR3 protein. The sample lists 700,000 to 950,000 distinct CDR3 sequences, under 20% occurring once. The sequencing used PBMCs, mostly from graft donor cells, collected 360 days after TCRalphabeta/CD19-depleted stem cell transplant. The receptors here all came from a male patient aged 10 to 17 who had a stem cell transplant for acute lymphoblastic leukemia, so the T cells may come from the graft donor.

The chain combines TRBV10-2 with TRBJ2-5, with 8 bases that match TRBD1. V was clipped by 1 base and J by 6 bases; unmatched bases: 4. The germline V gene encodes CDR1 WSHSY and CDR2 SAAADI. This CDR3 contains 14 residues. The CDR3 loop is CASSEWTGYKTQYF. CDR3 nucleotides: TGCGCCAGCAGTGAGTGGACAGGGTACAAGACCCAGTACTTC.

This clonotype was observed a handful of times. The chain has TRBV29-1 and TRBJ2-2; D gene ambiguous. The CDR3 runs to 14 residues. Deletions cut 4 bases from V and 5 bases from J, with 14 bases between. CDR1 and CDR2 (germline): SQVTM, ANQGSEA. This CDR3 is CSVVLQELTGELFF. The DNA for the CDR3 is TGCAGCGTTGTGCTCCAGGAGCTTACCGGGGAGCTGTTTTTT.

J is TRBJ1-2 and V is TRBV25-1; 9 positions agree with TRBD1. This CDR3 is 13 amino acids long. V shed 8 bases, J shed 8 bases, and the junction held 9 bases outside the gene matches. In germline, CDR1 is MGHDK, CDR2 SYGVNS. CDR3 nucleotides: TGTGCCAGCGCTGACAGGGGGTCGTGGGGCTACACCTTC. It specifies CASADRGSWGYTF.

This clonotype occurred a few times. The V gene is TRBV28, the J gene TRBJ2-2; D may be TRBD2 (6 bases). This CDR3 is 17 amino acids long. In germline, CDR1 is MDHEN, CDR2 SYDVKM. Trimming took 8 bases from V and 4 from J, leaving 23 bases between them. The CDR3 DNA sequence: TGTGCCAGCCGCCAAAAGGTCTGGAGGGCGGCCACCGGGGAGCTGTTTTTT. Its protein is CASRQKVWRAATGELFF.

The V and J genes are TRBV7-6 and TRBJ1-6; a weak D match, TRBD1 (5 bases). The length of the CDR3 is 15 residues. CDR1 is SGHVS and CDR2 is FNYEAQ in the germline V gene. Between the trimmed V and J ends, which lost 0 bases and 9 bases, there was a span of 12 bases. The CDR3 DNA reads as TGTGCCAGCAGCTTAGCGGGGCCAGACGGTTCACCCCTCCACTTT. Protein: CASSLAGPDGSPLHF. Complete variable domain (other parts from reference TRBV7-6 and TRBJ1-6): GAGVSQSPRYKVTKRGQDVALRCDPISGHVSLYWYRQALGQGPEFLTYFNYEAQQDKSGLPNDRFSAERPEGSISTLTIQRTEQRDSAMYRCASSLAGPDGSPLHFGNGTRLTVT.

This chain uses TRBV15 with TRBJ1-1, with a tentative D call TRBD1 (6 bases). The CDR3 totals 15 residues. Germline V CDR1 and CDR2: LNHNV, YYDKDF (reference sequence). The V and J ends lost 5 bases and 7 bases respectively, with 20 bases between them. CDR3: CATSQKYTGPLEAFF. CDR3 in DNA: TGTGCCACCAGCCAAAAGTACACAGGGCCCCTTGAAGCTTTCTTT.

V usage is TRBV27 and J usage is TRBJ2-7; D possibly corresponds to TRBD2 (6 bases). CDR1 MNHEY and CDR2 SMNVEV come from the germline V gene (reference sequence). V was shortened by 7 bases and J by 6 bases, with 25 bases between the two germline ends. CDR3 length equals 16 residues. The CDR3, as DNA: TGTGCCAGCACCTCAACCGGGGGAGCTTTTATTTTCGAGCAGTACTTC. Its protein product is CASTSTGGAFIFEQYF.

The chain uses TRBV11-2 and TRBJ1-5; D uncertain. The germline V and J ends were trimmed by 3 bases and 2 bases, with 8 bases remaining between them. The germline V gene encodes CDR1 SGHAT and CDR2 FQNNGV. The CDR3 consists of 14 residues. DNA of the CDR3: TGTGCCAGCAGCTTTTGGGGTCGCAATCAGCCCCAGCATTTT. Translated, it gives CASSFWGRNQPQHF.

V is TRBV29-1 and J is TRBJ2-1, with 11 bases identical to TRBD2. The V gene end was trimmed by 2 bases and the J gene end by 7 bases; junction bases not matched to a gene: 7. Germline-derived CDR1 and CDR2 are SQVTM and ANQGSEA. The CDR3 is made up of 15 amino acids. CDR3 coding DNA: TGCAGCGTTGAATTGAGGACTAGCGGGTCTAATGAGCAGTTCTTC. Translating it yields CSVELRTSGSNEQFF.